This is a list of T cell receptor beta chains from one sample in a study of T-cell memory formation after mild COVID-19. TCRdb analysed the 5' RACE reads with MiXCR anew, one entry per CDR3 protein. This repertoire shows around 180,000 distinct CDR3 sequences, around a sixth found once; its top ten account for 3.9%. The sample comprised PBMCs or a T cell subset sorted from them (not recorded which). The receptors were gathered from a man between 18 and 35 years old who had mild COVID-19 (a few samples of this study predate the infection). Cell type and time point are not known. The CDR3 runs from the conserved cysteine through the conserved F or W. Fields, in order: V gene, J gene, clone size, D gene, CDR3 DNA, CDR3 protein. D genes are given only for firm matches. Expanded clones are given a class, and other clones once, few, many or no size at all.

V gene: TRBV6-5
J gene: TRBJ1-1
clone size: -
D gene: -
CDR3 DNA: TGTGCCAGCAGGAAAAGGGGTAACCCTGAAGCTTTCTTT
CDR3 protein: CASRKRGNPEAFF

V gene: TRBV29-1
J gene: TRBJ2-5
clone size: -
D gene: TRBD1
CDR3 DNA: TGCAGCGGGGGACAGATAGAGACCCAGTACTTC
CDR3 protein: CSGGQIETQYF

V gene: TRBV2
J gene: TRBJ2-2
clone size: -
D gene: -
CDR3 DNA: TGTGCCAGCAGTGTTGAGACATCGAACACCGGGGAGCTGTTTTTT
CDR3 protein: CASSVETSNTGELFF

V gene: TRBV5-1
J gene: TRBJ2-1
clone size: many
D gene: -
CDR3 DNA: TGCGCCAGCAGCTTGGTTGATCGCGAATACAATGAGCAGTTCTTC
CDR3 protein: CASSLVDREYNEQFF

V gene: TRBV29-1
J gene: TRBJ1-2
clone size: few
D gene: -
CDR3 DNA: TGCAGCGTTGAAGAAATCTATTTTAATGGCTACACCTTC
CDR3 protein: CSVEEIYFNGYTF

V gene: TRBV2
J gene: TRBJ2-5
clone size: -
D gene: -
CDR3 DNA: TGTGCCAGCAGTGACAGGAGGCGGGAGACCCAGTACTTC
CDR3 protein: CASSDRRRETQYF

V gene: TRBV7-2
J gene: TRBJ1-1
clone size: -
D gene: -
CDR3 DNA: TGTGCCAGCAGCCAGTCCCGAGCGACCGCCGAAGCTTTCTTT
CDR3 protein: CASSQSRATAEAFF

V gene: TRBV12-3/TRBV12-4
J gene: TRBJ2-5
clone size: many
D gene: -
CDR3 DNA: TGTGCCAGCAGTCCCCAGGGGCTGCAAGAGACCCAGTACTTC
CDR3 protein: CASSPQGLQETQYF

V gene: TRBV5-1
J gene: TRBJ1-4
clone size: few
D gene: TRBD1
CDR3 DNA: TGCGCCAGCAGCTTGGGTCGGGACAGGGTCGAAAAACTGTTTTTT
CDR3 protein: CASSLGRDRVEKLFF

V gene: TRBV28
J gene: TRBJ2-2
clone size: many
D gene: -
CDR3 DNA: TGTGCCAGCAAGGGAGTCACCGGGGAGCTGTTTTTT
CDR3 protein: CASKGVTGELFF

V gene: TRBV6-5
J gene: TRBJ2-2
clone size: few
D gene: -
CDR3 DNA: TGTGCCAGCAGTTACGTCATGAATACCGGGGAGCTGTTTTTT
CDR3 protein: CASSYVMNTGELFF

V gene: TRBV9
J gene: TRBJ2-3
clone size: -
D gene: -
CDR3 DNA: TGTGCCAGCAGCGTAGGAATCACAGATACGCAGTATTTT
CDR3 protein: CASSVGITDTQYF

V gene: TRBV28
J gene: TRBJ2-4
clone size: few
D gene: TRBD2
CDR3 DNA: TGTGCCAGCAGTTTCCCGGGGGGGCGAGGGGACATTCAGTACTTC
CDR3 protein: CASSFPGGRGDIQYF

V gene: TRBV7-2
J gene: TRBJ2-3
clone size: few
D gene: TRBD2
CDR3 DNA: TGTGCCAGCAGCCGGACCTCTAGCGGGGGGGCAGATACGCAGTATTTT
CDR3 protein: CASSRTSSGGADTQYF

V gene: TRBV18
J gene: TRBJ1-2
clone size: -
D gene: -
CDR3 DNA: TGTGCCAGCTCACCCAGACAGGAGGGAGGCTACACCTTC
CDR3 protein: CASSPRQEGGYTF

V gene: TRBV12-3/TRBV12-4
J gene: TRBJ1-4
clone size: few
D gene: -
CDR3 DNA: TGTGCCAGCAGTTTACAGGCTAATGAAAAACTGTTTTTT
CDR3 protein: CASSLQANEKLFF

V gene: TRBV4-3
J gene: TRBJ2-7
clone size: many
D gene: TRBD2
CDR3 DNA: TGCGCCAGCAGCCAAGTGGCTAGCGGAAGTTACGAGCAGTACTTC
CDR3 protein: CASSQVASGSYEQYF

V gene: TRBV7-2
J gene: TRBJ1-1
clone size: many
D gene: -
CDR3 DNA: TGTGCCAGCAGCTTAGAGGCAGGGGCAGGCACTGAAGCTTTCTTT
CDR3 protein: CASSLEAGAGTEAFF

V gene: TRBV7-9
J gene: TRBJ2-3
clone size: few
D gene: TRBD2
CDR3 DNA: TGTGCCAGCAGCCAGCGGGGGGCCATAACAGATACGCAGTATTTT
CDR3 protein: CASSQRGAITDTQYF

V gene: TRBV12-3/TRBV12-4
J gene: TRBJ2-1
clone size: few
D gene: TRBD1
CDR3 DNA: TGTGCCAGCAGTTTGACGAGTTATGAGGGGGCGTTGGATGAGCAGTTCTTC
CDR3 protein: CASSLTSYEGALDEQFF

V gene: TRBV4-3
J gene: TRBJ2-2
clone size: few
D gene: -
CDR3 DNA: TGCGCCAGCAGCCAAGTATACGGCAGGTCTAACACCGGGGAGCTGTTTTTT
CDR3 protein: CASSQVYGRSNTGELFF

V gene: TRBV20-1
J gene: TRBJ1-1
clone size: -
D gene: -
CDR3 DNA: TGCAGTGCTGCAAACACTGAAGCTTTCTTT
CDR3 protein: CSAANTEAFF

V gene: TRBV4-3
J gene: TRBJ2-3
clone size: -
D gene: -
CDR3 DNA: TGCGCCAGCAGCCCCCGGGCCGACCCCTACCGGGATACGCAGTATTTT
CDR3 protein: CASSPRADPYRDTQYF

V gene: TRBV4-1
J gene: TRBJ2-1
clone size: -
D gene: -
CDR3 DNA: TGCGCCAGCAGCCAAGATCAGGGGGGGAGCTCCTACAATGAGCAGTTCTTC
CDR3 protein: CASSQDQGGSSYNEQFF

V gene: TRBV20-1
J gene: TRBJ2-5
clone size: -
D gene: -
CDR3 DNA: TGCAGTGCCTACGGTAGCGGCCAAGAGACCCAGTACTTC
CDR3 protein: CSAYGSGQETQYF

V gene: TRBV7-2
J gene: TRBJ2-3
clone size: few
D gene: -
CDR3 DNA: TGTGCCAGCAGCTTATCGCTAGCAGCAGATACGCAGTATTTT
CDR3 protein: CASSLSLAADTQYF

V gene: TRBV4-3
J gene: TRBJ1-4
clone size: -
D gene: TRBD1
CDR3 DNA: TGCGCCAGCAGCCACGGACAGGGGGCGAGAGAAAAACTGTTTTTT
CDR3 protein: CASSHGQGAREKLFF

V gene: TRBV12-3/TRBV12-4
J gene: TRBJ1-5
clone size: few
D gene: -
CDR3 DNA: TGTGCCAGCAGTTTAAGGGAGGGGAAGACGGAGCCCCAGCATTTT
CDR3 protein: CASSLREGKTEPQHF

V gene: TRBV5-1
J gene: TRBJ1-1
clone size: -
D gene: -
CDR3 DNA: TGCGCCAGCAGCCCGCACGCAGTCGTACCCACTGAAGCTTTCTTT
CDR3 protein: CASSPHAVVPTEAFF

V gene: TRBV6-5
J gene: TRBJ2-7
clone size: few
D gene: TRBD2
CDR3 DNA: TGTGCCAGCAGTTATTCAGGACTAGCGGTGGCCTACGAGCAGTACTTC
CDR3 protein: CASSYSGLAVAYEQYF

V gene: TRBV28
J gene: TRBJ1-5
clone size: -
D gene: -
CDR3 DNA: TGTGCCGGCAAGAGGGGTGGCAATCAGCCCCAGCATTTT
CDR3 protein: CAGKRGGNQPQHF

V gene: TRBV6-5
J gene: TRBJ2-7
clone size: -
D gene: -
CDR3 DNA: TGTGCCAGCAGCTACTCGGGCATCCGTGCGGATTACGAGCAGTACTTC
CDR3 protein: CASSYSGIRADYEQYF

V gene: TRBV19
J gene: TRBJ1-4
clone size: -
D gene: -
CDR3 DNA: TGTGCCAGTAGTTTAGAGAGCGCAACTAATGAAAAACTGTTTTTT
CDR3 protein: CASSLESATNEKLFF

V gene: TRBV5-1
J gene: TRBJ2-1
clone size: few
D gene: TRBD2
CDR3 DNA: TGCGCCAGCAGCTTAGGACTAGCGGGGGGGCTCGAGCAGTTCTTC
CDR3 protein: CASSLGLAGGLEQFF

V gene: TRBV5-1
J gene: TRBJ1-1
clone size: many
D gene: -
CDR3 DNA: TGCGCCAGCAGCTCACTTCGGCGAGGCGAAGCTTTCTTT
CDR3 protein: CASSSLRRGEAFF

V gene: TRBV7-2
J gene: TRBJ2-4
clone size: -
D gene: TRBD2
CDR3 DNA: TGTGCCAGCAGCCCAAGGACTAGCGGGGGGTGGAACATTCAGTACTTC
CDR3 protein: CASSPRTSGGWNIQYF

V gene: TRBV2
J gene: TRBJ1-3
clone size: -
D gene: -
CDR3 DNA: TGTGCAGGAAACGAATTTGCTGGAAACACCATATATTTT
CDR3 protein: CAGNEFAGNTIYF

V gene: TRBV9
J gene: TRBJ2-3
clone size: few
D gene: TRBD1
CDR3 DNA: TGTGCCAGCAGCGCGAGGGGGGACAGGGAGGCAGATACGCAGTATTTT
CDR3 protein: CASSARGDREADTQYF

V gene: TRBV11-1
J gene: TRBJ2-1
clone size: many
D gene: TRBD2
CDR3 DNA: TGTGCCAGCAGCTCGCAAGGGGCCGCCTCCGGGACTAGCTCCTACAATGAGCAGTTCTTC
CDR3 protein: CASSSQGAASGTSSYNEQFF

V gene: TRBV7-2
J gene: TRBJ2-1
clone size: -
D gene: -
CDR3 DNA: TGTGCCAGCAGCTTGTGGGGTGAGCAGTTCTTC
CDR3 protein: CASSLWGEQFF

V gene: TRBV6-5
J gene: TRBJ1-1
clone size: few
D gene: TRBD1
CDR3 DNA: TGTGCCAGCAGTTTCCTCGGACAGGGGGCGAACACTGAAGCTTTCTTT
CDR3 protein: CASSFLGQGANTEAFF

V gene: TRBV7-7
J gene: TRBJ2-1
clone size: -
D gene: TRBD1
CDR3 DNA: TGTGCTAGCAGCCGGGGACAGGGTGAACACAATGAGCAGTTCTTC
CDR3 protein: CASSRGQGEHNEQFF

V gene: TRBV24-1
J gene: TRBJ1-1
clone size: -
D gene: TRBD1
CDR3 DNA: TGTGCCACCATGGACAGGGATACCACTGAAGCTTTCTTT
CDR3 protein: CATMDRDTTEAFF